The text below deals with one T cell receptor (beta chain). The source of the sample is a study of identical twins. Each CDR3 protein is one row after TCRdb ran MiXCR on the 5' RACE reads. Counted here are 350,000 to 450,000 distinct CDR3 sequences, about a fifth occurring once; the ten biggest clones make up more than 10%. Looked up from germline, CDR1 is SNHLY and CDR2 is FYNNEI. CDR3 length: 14 amino acids. Trimming took 8 bases from V and 1 from J, leaving 15 bases between them. The specimen sequenced was naive T cells sorted from blood. This chain uses TRBV2 with TRBJ2-7, with D maybe TRBD1 (6 bases). This sequence originates from a man in his forties or fifties in good health. The CDR3 nucleotides are TGTGCCAGCGAAGAAGGGGGAAGGTCCTACGAGCAGTACTTC. As protein: CASEEGGRSYEQYF.